This TCR beta chain appears in the sequencing data of a study of T cell changes during pregnancy in multiple sclerosis. Only in-frame clones appear in the TCRdb table, and some are missing; sequencing was by immunoSEQ multiplex PCR. Of 100,000 to 130,000 clones listed, around 93% are singletons. This CDR3 comprises 15 residues. V dropped 3 bases and J dropped 5 bases, with 17 bases sitting between them. Germline CDR1 is SGHRS and CDR2 is YFSETQ. The material sequenced was peripheral blood, taken in the third trimester of pregnancy. The chain recombines TRBV5-1 with TRBJ1-2; no clear D. This clonotype was sampled from a female donor in good health, enrolled as a control in a pregnancy study. CDR3 in amino acids: CASSSLPTESYGYTF. The CDR3 DNA reads TGCGCCAGCAGCTCCTTACCGACGGAGTCATATGGCTACACCTTC.